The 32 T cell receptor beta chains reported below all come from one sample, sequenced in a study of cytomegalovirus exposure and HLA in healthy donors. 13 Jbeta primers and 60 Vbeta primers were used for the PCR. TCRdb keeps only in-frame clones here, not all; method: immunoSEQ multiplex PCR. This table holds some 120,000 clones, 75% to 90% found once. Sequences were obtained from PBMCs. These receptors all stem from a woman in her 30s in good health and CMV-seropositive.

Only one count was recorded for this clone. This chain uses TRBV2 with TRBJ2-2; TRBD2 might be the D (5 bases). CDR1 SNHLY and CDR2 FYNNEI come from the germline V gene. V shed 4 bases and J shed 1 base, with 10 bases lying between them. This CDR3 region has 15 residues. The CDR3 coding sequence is TGTGCCAGCAGTGTACTAGGCCTGAACACCGGGGAGCTGTTTTTT. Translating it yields CASSVLGLNTGELFF.

The CDR3 here is CASSRTGYEQYF. CDR3 nucleotides: TGTGCCAGCAGCCGGACAGGGTACGAGCAGTACTTC. This chain joins TRBV7-9 and TRBJ2-7; 8 nucleotides align to TRBD1. The CDR3 consists of 12 residues. CDR1 SEHNR and CDR2 FQNEAQ come from the germline V gene (reference sequence). J was trimmed by 4 bases and V by 5 bases; bases with no gene match: 1.

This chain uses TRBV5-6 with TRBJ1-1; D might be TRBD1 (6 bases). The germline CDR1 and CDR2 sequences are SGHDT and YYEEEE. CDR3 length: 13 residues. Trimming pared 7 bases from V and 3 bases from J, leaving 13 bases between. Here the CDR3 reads CASLRGRDTEAFF. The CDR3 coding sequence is TGTGCCAGCCTAAGGGGGAGGGACACTGAAGCTTTCTTT.

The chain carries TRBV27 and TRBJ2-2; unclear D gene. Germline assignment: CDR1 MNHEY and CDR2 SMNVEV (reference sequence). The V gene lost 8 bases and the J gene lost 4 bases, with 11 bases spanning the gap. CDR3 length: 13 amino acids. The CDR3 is CASGSETTGELFF. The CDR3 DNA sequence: TGTGCCAGCGGTTCGGAGACCACCGGGGAGCTGTTTTTT.

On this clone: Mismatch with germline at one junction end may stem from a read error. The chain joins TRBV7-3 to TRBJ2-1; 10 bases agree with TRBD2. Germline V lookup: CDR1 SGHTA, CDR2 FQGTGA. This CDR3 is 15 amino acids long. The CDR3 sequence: CASSLRGAGGPEVLF. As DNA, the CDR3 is TGTGCCAGCAGCTTACGCGGAGCGGGGGGGCCTGAGGTCCTCTTC.

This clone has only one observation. The CDR3 here is CASSFSGTYQPQHF. In DNA, the CDR3 is TGTGCCAGCAGTTTTTCAGGGACTTATCAGCCCCAGCATTTT. This sequence joins TRBV27 and TRBJ1-5, with D possibly being TRBD1 (5 bases). There are 14 residues in the CDR3. Trimming pared 3 bases from V and 5 bases from J, leaving 11 bases between. The germline V gene has CDR1 MNHEY and CDR2 SMNVEV (reference sequence).

Written as DNA, the CDR3 is TGTGCCAGCAGTTTACAGGGGGCTGACTATGGCTACACCTTC. It codes for CASSLQGADYGYTF. The rearrangement uses TRBV2 and TRBJ1-2; 9 bases agree with TRBD1. V trimming: 5 bases; J trimming: 3 bases; junction bases outside the gene matches: 4. The CDR3 runs to 14 residues. CDR1 is SNHLY, CDR2 FYNNEI, per germline.

The CDR3 here is CASSFSFFSGVGNEQFF. The CDR3 DNA is TGTGCCAGCAGTTTTTCGTTCTTCTCGGGAGTGGGCAATGAGCAGTTCTTC. The rearrangement links TRBV28 to TRBJ2-1; perhaps TRBD2 as D (6 bases). The CDR3 is 17 amino acids. Trimming pared 3 bases from V and 6 bases from J, leaving 21 bases between. Germline V gene data show CDR1 as MDHEN and CDR2 as SYDVKM.

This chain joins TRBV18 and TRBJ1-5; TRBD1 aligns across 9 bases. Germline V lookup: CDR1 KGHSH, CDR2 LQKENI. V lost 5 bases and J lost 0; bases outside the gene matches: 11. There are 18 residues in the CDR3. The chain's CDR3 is CASSSGQGYAYSNQPQHF. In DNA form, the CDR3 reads TGTGCCAGCTCATCGGGACAGGGCTACGCGTATAGCAATCAGCCCCAGCATTTT. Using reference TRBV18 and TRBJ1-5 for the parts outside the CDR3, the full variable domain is NAGVMQNPRHLVRRRGQEARLRCSPMKGHSHVYWYRQLPEEGLKFMVYLQKENIIDESGMPKERFSAEFPKEGPSILRIQQVVRGDSAAYFCASSSGQGYAYSNQPQHFGDGTRLSIL.

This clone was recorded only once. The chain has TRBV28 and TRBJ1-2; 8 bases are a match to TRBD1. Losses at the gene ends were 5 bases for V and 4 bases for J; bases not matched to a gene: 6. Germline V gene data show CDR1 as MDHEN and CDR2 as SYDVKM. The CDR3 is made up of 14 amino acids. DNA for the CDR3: TGTGCCAGCAGTCCCAGGACAGGGCTCTATGGCTACACCTTC. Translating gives CASSPRTGLYGYTF.

The CDR3 coding sequence is TGTGCCAGCAGCTTAAGTCCTAGCGGGGGTAATGAGCAGTTCTTC. Amino acids: CASSLSPSGGNEQFF. The chain is built from TRBV7-3 and TRBJ2-1; 10 nucleotides agree with TRBD2. The V gene's germline CDR1 is SGHTA and CDR2 FQGTGA. The CDR3 is 15 residues long. V dropped 1 base and J dropped 7; count of bases not matched to a gene: 4.

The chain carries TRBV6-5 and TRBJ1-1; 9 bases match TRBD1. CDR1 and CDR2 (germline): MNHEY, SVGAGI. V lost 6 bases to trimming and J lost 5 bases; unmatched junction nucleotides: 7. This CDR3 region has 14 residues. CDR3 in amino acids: CASSLGQGRTEAFF. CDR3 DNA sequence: TGTGCCAGCAGCTTGGGACAGGGAAGAACTGAAGCTTTCTTT.

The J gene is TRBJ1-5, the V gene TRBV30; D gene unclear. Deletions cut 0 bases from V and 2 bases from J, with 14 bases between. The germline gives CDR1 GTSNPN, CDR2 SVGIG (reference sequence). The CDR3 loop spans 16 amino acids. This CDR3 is CAWSVGNGEGNQPQHF. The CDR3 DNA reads TGTGCCTGGAGTGTAGGTAACGGTGAGGGCAATCAGCCCCAGCATTTT.

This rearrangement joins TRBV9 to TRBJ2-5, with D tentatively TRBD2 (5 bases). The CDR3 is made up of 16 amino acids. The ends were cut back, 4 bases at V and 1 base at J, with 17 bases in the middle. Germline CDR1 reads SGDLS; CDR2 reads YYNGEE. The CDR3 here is CASSPLGSLTQETQYF. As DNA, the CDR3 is TGTGCCAGCAGCCCCCTAGGGAGCCTGACCCAAGAGACCCAGTACTTC.

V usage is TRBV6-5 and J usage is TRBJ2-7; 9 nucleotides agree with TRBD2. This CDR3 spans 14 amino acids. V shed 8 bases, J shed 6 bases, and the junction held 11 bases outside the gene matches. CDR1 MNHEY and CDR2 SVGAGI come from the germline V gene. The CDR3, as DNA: TGTGCCAGCGCATGGCGGGAGGGCCCCCTCGAGCAGTACTTC. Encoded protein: CASAWREGPLEQYF.

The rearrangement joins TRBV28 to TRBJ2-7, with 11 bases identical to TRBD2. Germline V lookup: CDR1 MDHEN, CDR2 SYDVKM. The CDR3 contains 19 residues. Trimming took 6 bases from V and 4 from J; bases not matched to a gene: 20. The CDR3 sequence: CASSPKGGRYGLAGYEQYF. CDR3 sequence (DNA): TGTGCCAGCAGCCCCAAGGGAGGACGCTACGGACTAGCGGGTTACGAGCAGTACTTC.

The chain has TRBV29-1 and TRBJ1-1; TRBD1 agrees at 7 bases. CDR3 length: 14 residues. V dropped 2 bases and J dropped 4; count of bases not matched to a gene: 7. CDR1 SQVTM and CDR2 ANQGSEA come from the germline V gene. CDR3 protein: CSVEPTGLGTEAFF. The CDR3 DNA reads TGCAGCGTTGAACCGACAGGGTTGGGCACTGAAGCTTTCTTT. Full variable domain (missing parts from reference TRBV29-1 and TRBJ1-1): SAVISQKPSRDICQRGTSLTIQCQVDSQVTMMFWYRQQPGQSLTLIATANQGSEATYESGFVIDKFPISRPNLTFSTLTVSNMSPEDSSIYLCSVEPTGLGTEAFFGQGTRLTVV.

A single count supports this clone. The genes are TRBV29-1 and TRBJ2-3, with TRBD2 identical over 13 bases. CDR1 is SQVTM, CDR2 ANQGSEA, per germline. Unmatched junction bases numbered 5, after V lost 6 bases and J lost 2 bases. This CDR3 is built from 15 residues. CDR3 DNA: TGCAGCGTCCTGGGACTAGCGGGACCCACAGATACGCAGTATTTT. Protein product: CSVLGLAGPTDTQYF.

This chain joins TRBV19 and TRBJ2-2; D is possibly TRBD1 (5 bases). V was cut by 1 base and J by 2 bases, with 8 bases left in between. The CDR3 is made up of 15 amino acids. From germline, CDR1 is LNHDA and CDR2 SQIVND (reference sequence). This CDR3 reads CASSIVGQNTGELFF. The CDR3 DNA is TGTGCCAGTAGTATAGTTGGACAAAACACCGGGGAGCTGTTTTTT.

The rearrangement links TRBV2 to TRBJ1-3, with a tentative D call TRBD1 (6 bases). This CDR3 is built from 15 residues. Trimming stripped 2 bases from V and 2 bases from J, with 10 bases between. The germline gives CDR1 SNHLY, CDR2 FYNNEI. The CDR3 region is CASSETGGTGNTIYF. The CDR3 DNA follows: TGTGCCAGCAGTGAAACGGGGGGCACTGGAAACACCATATATTTT.

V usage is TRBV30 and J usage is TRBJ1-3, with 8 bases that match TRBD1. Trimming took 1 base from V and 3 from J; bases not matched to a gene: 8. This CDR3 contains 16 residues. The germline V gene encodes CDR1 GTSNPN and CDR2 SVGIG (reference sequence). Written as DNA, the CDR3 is TGTGCCTGGAGTGCCCCCACGGGACAGGTTGGAAACACCATATATTTT. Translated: CAWSAPTGQVGNTIYF. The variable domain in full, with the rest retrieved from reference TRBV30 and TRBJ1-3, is SQTIHQWPATLVQPVGSPLSLECTVEGTSNPNLYWYRQAAGRGLQLLFYSVGIGQISSEVPQNLSASRPQDRQFILSSKKLLLSDSGFYLCAWSAPTGQVGNTIYFGEGSWLTVV.

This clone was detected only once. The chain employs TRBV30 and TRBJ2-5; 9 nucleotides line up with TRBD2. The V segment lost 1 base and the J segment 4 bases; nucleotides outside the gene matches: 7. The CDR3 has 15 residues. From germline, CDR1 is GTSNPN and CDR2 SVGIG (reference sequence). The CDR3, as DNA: TGTGCCTGGAGTGCGGGCGGGGGGGCCGGAGAGACCCAGTACTTC. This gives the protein CAWSAGGGAGETQYF.

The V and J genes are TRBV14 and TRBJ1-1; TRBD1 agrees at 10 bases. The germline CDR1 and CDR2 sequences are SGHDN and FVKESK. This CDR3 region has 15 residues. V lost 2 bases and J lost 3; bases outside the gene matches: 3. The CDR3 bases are TGTGCCAGCAGCCAATTTGGGACAGGGGACACTGAAGCTTTCTTT. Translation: CASSQFGTGDTEAFF.

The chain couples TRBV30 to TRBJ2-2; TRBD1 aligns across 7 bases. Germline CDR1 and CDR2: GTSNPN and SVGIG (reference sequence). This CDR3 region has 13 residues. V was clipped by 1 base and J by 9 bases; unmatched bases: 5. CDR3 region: CAWSGTGGRELFF. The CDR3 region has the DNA TGTGCCTGGAGTGGGACAGGTGGACGGGAGCTGTTTTTT.

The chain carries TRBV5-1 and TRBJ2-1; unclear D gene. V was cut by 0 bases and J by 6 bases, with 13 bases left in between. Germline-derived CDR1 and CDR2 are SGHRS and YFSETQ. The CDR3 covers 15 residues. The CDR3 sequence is CASSLALEVFNEQFF. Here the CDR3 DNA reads TGCGCCAGCAGCTTGGCCCTTGAGGTCTTCAATGAGCAGTTCTTC.

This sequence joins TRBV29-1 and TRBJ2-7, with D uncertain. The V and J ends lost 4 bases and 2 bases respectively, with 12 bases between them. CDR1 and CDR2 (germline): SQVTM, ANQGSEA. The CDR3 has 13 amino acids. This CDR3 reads CSVVPTPPYEQYF. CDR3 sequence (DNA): TGCAGCGTTGTTCCGACACCTCCCTACGAGCAGTACTTC.

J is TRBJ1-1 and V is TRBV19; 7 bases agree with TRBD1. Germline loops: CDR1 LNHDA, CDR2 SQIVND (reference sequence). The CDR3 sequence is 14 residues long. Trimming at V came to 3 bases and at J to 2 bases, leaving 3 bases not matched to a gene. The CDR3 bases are TGTGCCAGTAGTATGCACAGGGGTAACACTGAAGCTTTCTTT. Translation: CASSMHRGNTEAFF.

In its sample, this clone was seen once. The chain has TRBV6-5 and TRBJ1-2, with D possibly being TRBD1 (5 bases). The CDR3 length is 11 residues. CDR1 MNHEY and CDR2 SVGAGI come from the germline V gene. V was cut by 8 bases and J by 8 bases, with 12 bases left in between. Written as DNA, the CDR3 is TGTGCCAGCGCCTCAGGACAAGGCTACACCTTC. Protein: CASASGQGYTF.

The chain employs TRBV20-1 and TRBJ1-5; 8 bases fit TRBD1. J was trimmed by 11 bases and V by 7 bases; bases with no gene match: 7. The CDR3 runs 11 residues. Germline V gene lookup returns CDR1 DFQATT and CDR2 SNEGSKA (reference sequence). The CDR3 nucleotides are TGCAGTGTCAACCCGGGACAGGCCCAGCATTTT. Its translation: CSVNPGQAQHF.

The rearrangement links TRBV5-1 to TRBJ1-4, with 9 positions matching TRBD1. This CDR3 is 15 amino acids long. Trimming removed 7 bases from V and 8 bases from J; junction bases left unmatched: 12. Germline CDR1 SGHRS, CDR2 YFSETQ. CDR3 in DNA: TGCGCCAGCCGGCCCACAACAGGGGGCCCCGAAAAACTGTTTTTT. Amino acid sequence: CASRPTTGGPEKLFF.

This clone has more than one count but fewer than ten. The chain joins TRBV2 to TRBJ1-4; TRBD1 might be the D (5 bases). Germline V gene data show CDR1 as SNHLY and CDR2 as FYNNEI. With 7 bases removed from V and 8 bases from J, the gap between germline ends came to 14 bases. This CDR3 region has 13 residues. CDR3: CASNVQEREKLFF. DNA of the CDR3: TGTGCCAGCAACGTACAGGAGCGCGAAAAACTGTTTTTT.

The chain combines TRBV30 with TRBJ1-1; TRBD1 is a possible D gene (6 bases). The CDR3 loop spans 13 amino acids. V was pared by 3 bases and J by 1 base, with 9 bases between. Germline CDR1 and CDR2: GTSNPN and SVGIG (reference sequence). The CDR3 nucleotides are TGTGCCTGGAGGGGGGCAGGGAACACTGAAGCTTTCTTT. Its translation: CAWRGAGNTEAFF.